This T cell receptor beta chain was recovered during a study of T cells in tumors after PD-1 blockade. The study's findings and limits: Squamous carcinoma: about half of expanded exhausted clones novel, versus roughly 30% of other expanded CD8+ clones. Blood contained about 38% of the tumor's TCR clonotypes.

On this clone: No antigen is known for it.

Either cemiplimab 350 mg every 2 weeks or pembrolizumab 200 mg every 3 weeks was given. On average, squamous cell carcinoma was sampled 31 days after treatment began. Sequencing used immunoSEQ multiplex PCR; TCRdb keeps in-frame clones, though not all of them. The sample holds roughly 560 clones, around 69% seen once. This CDR3 has 14 residues. Trimming took 5 bases from V and 6 from J, leaving 17 bases between them. Germline values: CDR1 SQVTM, CDR2 ANQGSEA. This chain links TRBV29-1 with TRBJ1-3, with D possibly matching TRBD1 (5 bases). The clonotype was recovered from a human donor with cutaneous squamous cell carcinoma. The material sequenced was tumor tissue, taken after anti-PD-1 treatment. The DNA of the CDR3 is TGCAGCGTTTCCGGATTGAGGGGTGAAAACACCATATATTTT. It encodes CSVSGLRGENTIYF.